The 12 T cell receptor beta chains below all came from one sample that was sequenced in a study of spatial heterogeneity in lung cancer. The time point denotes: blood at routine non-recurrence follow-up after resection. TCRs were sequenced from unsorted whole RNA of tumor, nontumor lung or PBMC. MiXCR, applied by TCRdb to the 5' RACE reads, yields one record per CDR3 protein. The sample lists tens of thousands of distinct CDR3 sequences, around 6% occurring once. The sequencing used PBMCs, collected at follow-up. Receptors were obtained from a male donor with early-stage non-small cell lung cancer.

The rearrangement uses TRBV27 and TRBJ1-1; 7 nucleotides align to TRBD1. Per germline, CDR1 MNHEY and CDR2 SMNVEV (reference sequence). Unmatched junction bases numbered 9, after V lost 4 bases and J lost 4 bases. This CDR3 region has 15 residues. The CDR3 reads CASSSRQGLGTEAFF. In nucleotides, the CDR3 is TGTGCCAGCAGTTCAAGACAGGGCCTTGGCACTGAAGCTTTCTTT.

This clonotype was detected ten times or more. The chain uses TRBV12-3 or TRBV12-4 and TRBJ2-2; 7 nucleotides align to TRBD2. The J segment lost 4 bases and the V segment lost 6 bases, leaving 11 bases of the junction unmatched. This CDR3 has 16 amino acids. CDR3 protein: CASSRSGTTPTGELFF. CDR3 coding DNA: TGTGCCAGCAGCCGTAGTGGGACTACTCCCACCGGGGAGCTGTTTTTT.

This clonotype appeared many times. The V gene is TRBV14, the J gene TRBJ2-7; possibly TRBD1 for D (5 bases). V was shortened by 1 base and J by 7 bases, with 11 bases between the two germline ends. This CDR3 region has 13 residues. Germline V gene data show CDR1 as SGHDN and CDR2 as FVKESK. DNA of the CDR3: TGTGCCAGCAGCCAAGTTGGGGCCGGTGAGCAGTACTTC. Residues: CASSQVGAGEQYF.

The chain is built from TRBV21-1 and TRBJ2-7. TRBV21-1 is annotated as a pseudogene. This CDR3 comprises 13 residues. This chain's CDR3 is CASSNRPSYEQYV. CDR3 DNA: TGTGCCAGCAGCAACCGGCCCTCCTACGAGCAGTACGTC.

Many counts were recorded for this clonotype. The DNA of the CDR3 is TGTGCCACCGACCAGGGTCTCGAGCAGTACGTC. This gives the protein CATDQGLEQYV. The chain uses TRBV24-1 and TRBJ2-7; weak D call: TRBD1 (5 bases). Between the trimmed V and J ends, which lost 9 bases and 6 bases, there was a span of 11 bases. The CDR3 loop spans 11 amino acids. The germline gives CDR1 KGHDR, CDR2 SFDVKD.

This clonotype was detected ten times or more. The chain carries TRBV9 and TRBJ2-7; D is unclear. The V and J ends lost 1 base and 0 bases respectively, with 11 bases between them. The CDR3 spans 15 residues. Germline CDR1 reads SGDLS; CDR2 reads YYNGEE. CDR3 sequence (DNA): TGTGCCAGCAGCGTATCGACCCACCTCTCCTACGAGCAGTACTTC. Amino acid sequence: CASSVSTHLSYEQYF. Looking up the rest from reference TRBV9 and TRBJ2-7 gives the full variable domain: DSGVTQTPKHLITATGQRVTLRCSPRSGDLSVYWYQQSLDQGLQFLIQYYNGEERAKGNILERFSAQQFPDLHSELNLSSLELGDSALYFCASSVSTHLSYEQYFGPGTRLTVT.

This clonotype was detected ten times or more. The CDR3 spells CASRSGAGAYNEQFF. As DNA, the CDR3 is TGTGCCAGCAGATCGGGTGCAGGAGCCTACAATGAGCAGTTCTTC. The chain uses TRBV7-8 and TRBJ2-1; D is uncertain. Germline V gene lookup returns CDR1 SGHVS and CDR2 FQNEAQ. The CDR3 runs 15 residues. Trimming pared 6 bases from V and 2 bases from J, leaving 14 bases between.

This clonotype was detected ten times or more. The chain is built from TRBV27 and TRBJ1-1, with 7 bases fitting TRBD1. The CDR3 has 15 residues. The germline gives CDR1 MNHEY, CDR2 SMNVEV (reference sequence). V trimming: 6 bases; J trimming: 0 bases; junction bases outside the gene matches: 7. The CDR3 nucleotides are TGTGCCAGCAGACGCCCGGGACAGATGAACACTGAAGCTTTCTTT. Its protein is CASRRPGQMNTEAFF.

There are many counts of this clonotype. The CDR3, as DNA: TGTGCCAGCAGCGTAGACGGGTACGGCAAAAACATTCAGTACTTC. Amino acid sequence: CASSVDGYGKNIQYF. The chain carries TRBV9 and TRBJ2-4; no definite D call. The length of the CDR3 is 15 residues. The ends were cut back, 0 bases at V and 3 bases at J, with 10 bases in the middle. Germline loops: CDR1 SGDLS, CDR2 YYNGEE.

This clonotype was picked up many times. The CDR3 here is CASSQVGFRETQYF. The CDR3 nucleotides read TGCGCCAGCAGCCAAGTAGGTTTCCGAGAGACCCAGTACTTC. This sequence joins TRBV4-3 and TRBJ2-5, with unresolved D. The CDR3 is made up of 14 amino acids. The V gene's germline CDR1 is LGHNA and CDR2 YSLEER. V lost 1 base and J lost 4, with 10 bases in between.

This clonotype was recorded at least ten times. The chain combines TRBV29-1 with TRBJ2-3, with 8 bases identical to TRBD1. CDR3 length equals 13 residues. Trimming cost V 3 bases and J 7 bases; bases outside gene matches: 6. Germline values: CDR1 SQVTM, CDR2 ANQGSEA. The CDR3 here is CSVDRGQMNTQYF. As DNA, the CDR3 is TGCAGCGTTGACAGGGGGCAGATGAATACGCAGTATTTT.

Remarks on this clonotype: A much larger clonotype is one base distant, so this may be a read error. In DNA, the CDR3 is TGTGCCAGCTCACCCGGAACTACCTGTGGAAACACCATATATTTT. Its protein is CASSPGTTCGNTIYF. The rearrangement links TRBV18 to TRBJ1-3; D unresolved. V lost 3 bases and J lost 3, with 12 bases in between. The length of the CDR3 is 15 residues. CDR1 and CDR2 from the germline V gene are KGHSH and LQKENI.